This TCR beta chain was identified during a study of shared clonotypes between healthy human individuals. The overall study: Per donor, three plates held CD4 naive cells, three held CD4 memory, two held CD8 naive and one held CD8 memory. Findings and limits, study-wide: The researchers took only blood, and tissue repertoires probably look different.

The germline V gene encodes CDR1 SGHDT and CDR2 YYEEEE. The CDR3 length is 14 residues. The V gene lost 0 bases and the J gene lost 4 bases, with 11 bases spanning the gap. The data were produced by immunoSEQ multiplex PCR, yet TCRdb's version contains in-frame clones alone and is incomplete. This table has millions of clones, about 94% appearing once. CD45RO-negative, CCR7-positively selected cells formed the naive CD8 fraction, excluding terminally differentiated effector memory CD45RA+ cells. The count of this clone is one. What it recognizes is unknown. Distinct nucleotide sequences in the sample also encode this CDR3.

V and J are TRBV5-6 and TRBJ2-7; D possibly corresponds to TRBD2 (7 bases). Material: naive CD8+ T cells sorted from blood. This TCR was sampled from a man aged 18 to 35 in good health. The CDR3 is CASSLEGGGYEQYF. The CDR3 DNA is TGTGCCAGCAGCTTGGAAGGGGGAGGGTACGAGCAGTACTTC.